This paragraph reports one T cell receptor beta chain. The germline V and J ends were trimmed by 8 bases and 0 bases, with 10 bases remaining between them. CDR1 and CDR2 from the germline V gene are SGHTA and FQGTGA. The CDR3 totals 13 residues. The data belong to a study of T cells in localized non-small cell lung cancer. Produced via immunoSEQ multiplex PCR; TCRdb's table is partial and in-frame only. The sample includes some 20,000 clones, 90% to 95% of them seen just once. Sequencing used peripheral blood, obtained before any cancer treatment. The TCR originated in a woman aged 35 to 75 with stage I lung adenocarcinoma. The gene calls are TRBV7-3 and TRBJ2-5; D is possibly TRBD2 (6 bases). This chain's CDR3 is CASGASDQETQYF. CDR3 nucleotides: TGTGCCAGCGGGGCTAGCGACCAAGAGACCCAGTACTTC.